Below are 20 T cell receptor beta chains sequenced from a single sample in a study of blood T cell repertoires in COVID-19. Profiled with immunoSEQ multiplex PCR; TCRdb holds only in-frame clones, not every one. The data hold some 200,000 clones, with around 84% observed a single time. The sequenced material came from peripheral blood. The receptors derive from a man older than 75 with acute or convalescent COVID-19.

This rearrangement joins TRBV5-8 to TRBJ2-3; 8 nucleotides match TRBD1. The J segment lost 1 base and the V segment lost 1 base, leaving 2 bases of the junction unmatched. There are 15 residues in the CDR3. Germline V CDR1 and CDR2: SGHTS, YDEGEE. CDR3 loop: CASSLPGQGTDTQYF. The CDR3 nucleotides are TGTGCCAGCAGCTTGCCGGGACAGGGCACAGATACGCAGTATTTT.

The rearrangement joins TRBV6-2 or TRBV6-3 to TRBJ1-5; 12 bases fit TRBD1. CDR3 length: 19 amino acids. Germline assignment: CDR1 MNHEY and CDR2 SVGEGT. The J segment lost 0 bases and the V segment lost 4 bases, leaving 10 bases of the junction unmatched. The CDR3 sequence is CASSLGGTGGLNSNQPQHF. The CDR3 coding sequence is TGTGCCAGCAGTTTAGGTGGGACAGGGGGCTTGAATAGCAATCAGCCCCAGCATTTT.

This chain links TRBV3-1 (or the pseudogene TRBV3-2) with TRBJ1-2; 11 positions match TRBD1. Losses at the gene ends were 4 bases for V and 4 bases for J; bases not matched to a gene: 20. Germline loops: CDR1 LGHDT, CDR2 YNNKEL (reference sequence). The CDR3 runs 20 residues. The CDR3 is CASSLNLIRDRGVSPYGYTF. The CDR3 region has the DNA TGTGCCAGCAGCCTTAACCTCATCCGGGACAGGGGGGTCTCTCCCTATGGCTACACCTTC.

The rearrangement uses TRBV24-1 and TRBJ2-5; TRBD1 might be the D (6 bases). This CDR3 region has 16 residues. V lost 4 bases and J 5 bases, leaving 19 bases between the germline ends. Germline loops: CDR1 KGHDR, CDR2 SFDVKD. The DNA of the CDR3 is TGTGCCACCAGTGACTCCATCAGGGACATGAGTGAGACCCAGTACTTC. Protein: CATSDSIRDMSETQYF.

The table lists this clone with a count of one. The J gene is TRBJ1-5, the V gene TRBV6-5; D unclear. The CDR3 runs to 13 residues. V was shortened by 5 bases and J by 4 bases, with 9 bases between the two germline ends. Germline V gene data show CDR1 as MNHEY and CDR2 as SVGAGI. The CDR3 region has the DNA TGTGCCAGCAGTCCCTGGGAGAATCAGCCCCAGCATTTT. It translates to CASSPWENQPQHF.

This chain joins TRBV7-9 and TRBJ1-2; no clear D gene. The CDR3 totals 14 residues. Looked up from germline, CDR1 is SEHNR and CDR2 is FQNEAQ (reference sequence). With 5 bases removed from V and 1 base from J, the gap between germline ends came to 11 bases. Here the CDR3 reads CASSIVPVNYGYTF. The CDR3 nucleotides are TGTGCCAGCAGCATAGTGCCGGTTAACTATGGCTACACCTTC.

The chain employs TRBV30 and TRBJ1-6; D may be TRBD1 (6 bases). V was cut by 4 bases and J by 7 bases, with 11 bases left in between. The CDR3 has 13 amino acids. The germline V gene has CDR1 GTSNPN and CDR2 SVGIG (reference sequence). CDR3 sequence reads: CAWTQQGNSPLHF. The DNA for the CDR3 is TGTGCCTGGACCCAGCAGGGGAATTCACCCCTCCACTTT.

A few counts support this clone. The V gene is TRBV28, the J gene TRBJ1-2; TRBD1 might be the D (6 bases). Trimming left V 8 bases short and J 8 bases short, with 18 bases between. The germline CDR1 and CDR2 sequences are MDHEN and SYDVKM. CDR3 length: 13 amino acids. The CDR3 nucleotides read TGTGCCAGCGATGGACAGCCCGGGGACGGCTACACCTTC. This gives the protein CASDGQPGDGYTF.

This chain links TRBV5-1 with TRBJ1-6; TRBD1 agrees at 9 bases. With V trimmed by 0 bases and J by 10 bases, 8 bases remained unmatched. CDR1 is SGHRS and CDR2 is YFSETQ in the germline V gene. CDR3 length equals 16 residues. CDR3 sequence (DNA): TGCGCCAGCAGCTTGGAACCGGGACAGGGTGGATCACCCCTCCACTTT. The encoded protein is CASSLEPGQGGSPLHF.

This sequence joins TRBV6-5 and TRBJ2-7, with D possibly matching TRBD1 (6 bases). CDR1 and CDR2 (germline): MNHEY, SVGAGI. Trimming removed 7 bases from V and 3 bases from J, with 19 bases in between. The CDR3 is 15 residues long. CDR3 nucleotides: TGTGCCAGCACTCCCGACCGACAGGAATTCTACGAGCAGTACGTC. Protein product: CASTPDRQEFYEQYV.

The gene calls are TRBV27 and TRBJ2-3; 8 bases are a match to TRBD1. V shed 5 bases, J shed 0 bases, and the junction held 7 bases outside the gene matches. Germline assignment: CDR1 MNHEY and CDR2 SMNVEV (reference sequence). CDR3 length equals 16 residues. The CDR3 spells CASSIYRGSSTDTQYF. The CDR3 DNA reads TGTGCCAGCAGTATCTACAGGGGGTCTAGCACAGATACGCAGTATTTT.

As DNA, the CDR3 is TGCGCCAGCAGGTTTAGCGGGACCTTCACAGATACGCAGTATTTT. Its translation is CASRFSGTFTDTQYF. This sequence joins TRBV5-1 and TRBJ2-3, with 8 bases that match TRBD2. CDR3 length equals 15 residues. The V gene end was trimmed by 5 bases and the J gene end by 2 bases; junction bases not matched to a gene: 7. Germline loops: CDR1 SGHRS, CDR2 YFSETQ.

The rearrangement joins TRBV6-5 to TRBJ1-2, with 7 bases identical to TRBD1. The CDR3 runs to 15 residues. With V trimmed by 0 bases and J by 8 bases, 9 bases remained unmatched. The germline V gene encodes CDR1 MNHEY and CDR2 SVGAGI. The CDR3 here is CASSYSITGDWGYTF. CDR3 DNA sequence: TGTGCCAGCAGTTACTCGATAACAGGGGACTGGGGCTACACCTTC.

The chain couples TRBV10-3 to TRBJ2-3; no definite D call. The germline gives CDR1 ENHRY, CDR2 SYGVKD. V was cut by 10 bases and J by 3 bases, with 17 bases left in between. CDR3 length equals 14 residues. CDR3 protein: CATLDTRDTDTQYF. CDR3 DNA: TGTGCCACCCTCGACACTCGTGATACAGATACGCAGTATTTT.

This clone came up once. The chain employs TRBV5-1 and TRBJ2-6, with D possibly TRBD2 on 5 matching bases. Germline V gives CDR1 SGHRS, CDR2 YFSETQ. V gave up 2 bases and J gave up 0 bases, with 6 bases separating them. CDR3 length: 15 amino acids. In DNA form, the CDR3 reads TGCGCCAGCAGCTTCGGGGACTCTGGGGCCAACGTCCTGACTTTC. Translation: CASSFGDSGANVLTF.

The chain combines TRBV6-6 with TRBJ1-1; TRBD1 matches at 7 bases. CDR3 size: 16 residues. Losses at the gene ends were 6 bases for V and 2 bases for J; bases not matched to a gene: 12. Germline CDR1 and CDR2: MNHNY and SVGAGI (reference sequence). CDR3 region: CASSDTGDGGNTEAFF. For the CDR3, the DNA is TGTGCCAGCAGCGATACAGGGGACGGTGGAAACACTGAAGCTTTCTTT.

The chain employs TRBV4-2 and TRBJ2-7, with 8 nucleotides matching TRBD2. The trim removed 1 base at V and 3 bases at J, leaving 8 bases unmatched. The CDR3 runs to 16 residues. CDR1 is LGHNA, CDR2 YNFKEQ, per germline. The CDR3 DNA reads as TGTGCCAGCAGCCAAGCGTCTAGCGGGCGCTTCTACGAGCAGTACTTC. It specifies CASSQASSGRFYEQYF.

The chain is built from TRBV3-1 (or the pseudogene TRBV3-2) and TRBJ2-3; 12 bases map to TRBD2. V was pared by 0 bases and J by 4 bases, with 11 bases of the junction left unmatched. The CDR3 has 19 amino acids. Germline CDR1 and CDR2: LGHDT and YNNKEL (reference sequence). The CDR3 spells CASSQDGLAGGRKADTQYF. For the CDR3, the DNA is TGTGCCAGCAGCCAAGATGGGCTAGCGGGAGGGAGAAAGGCAGATACGCAGTATTTT.

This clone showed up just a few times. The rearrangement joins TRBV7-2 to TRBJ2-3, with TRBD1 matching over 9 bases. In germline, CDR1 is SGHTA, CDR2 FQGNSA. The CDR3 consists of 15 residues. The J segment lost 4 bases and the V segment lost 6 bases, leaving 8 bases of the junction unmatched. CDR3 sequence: CASRQNRGPADTQYF. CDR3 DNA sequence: TGTGCCAGCAGGCAAAACAGGGGGCCGGCAGATACGCAGTATTTT. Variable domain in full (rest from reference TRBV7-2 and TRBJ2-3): GAGVSQSPSNKVTEKGKDVELRCDPISGHTALYWYRQSLGQGLEFLIYFQGNSAPDKSGLPSDRFSAERTGGSVSTLTIQRTQQEDSAVYLCASRQNRGPADTQYFGPGTRLTVL.

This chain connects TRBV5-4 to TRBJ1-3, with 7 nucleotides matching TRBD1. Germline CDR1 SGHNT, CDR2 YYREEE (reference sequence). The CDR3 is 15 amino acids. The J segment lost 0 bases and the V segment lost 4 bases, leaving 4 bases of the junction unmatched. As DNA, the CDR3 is TGTGCCAGCAGCAGGGACAGCTCCTCTGGAAACACCATATATTTT. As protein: CASSRDSSSGNTIYF.